The 5 T cell receptor beta chains below all came from one sample that was sequenced in a study of blood T cell repertoires in COVID-19. The method was immunoSEQ multiplex PCR; TCRdb's version includes in-frame clones alone and lacks a portion of them. The sample lists some 77,000 clones; roughly 85% were seen once. Input material: peripheral blood. These receptors all stem from a man younger than 45 with acute or convalescent COVID-19.

The V gene is TRBV7-9, the J gene TRBJ2-6; no clear D. V lost 0 bases, J lost 0 bases, and 15 bases lay in between. Germline-derived CDR1 and CDR2 are SEHNR and FQNEAQ (reference sequence). CDR3 size: 19 residues. CDR3 protein: CASSLAWADQYSGANVLTF. CDR3 DNA: TGTGCCAGCAGCTTAGCATGGGCAGACCAATACTCTGGGGCCAACGTCCTGACTTTC.

V gene TRBV7-9 combines with J gene TRBJ1-6; 8 bases line up with TRBD1. V was pared by 3 bases and J by 7 bases, with 2 bases of the junction left unmatched. The CDR3 covers 14 residues. The V gene's germline CDR1 is SEHNR and CDR2 FQNEAQ (reference sequence). The CDR3 protein is CASSFTGGNSPLHF. The CDR3 DNA reads as TGTGCCAGCAGCTTTACAGGGGGGAATTCACCCCTCCACTTT.

This clone was picked up one time. The chain couples TRBV6-2 or TRBV6-3 to TRBJ1-5; D perhaps matches TRBD1 (6 bases). The CDR3 length is 17 residues. V lost 0 bases and J 7 bases, leaving 19 bases between the germline ends. Germline V lookup: CDR1 MNHEY, CDR2 SVGEGT. The CDR3 DNA sequence: TGTGCCAGCAGTTACTCGAGAGAGGACAGTATGGACCAGCCCCAGCATTTT. This encodes CASSYSREDSMDQPQHF.

This chain uses TRBV29-1 with TRBJ1-1; D is ambiguous. CDR3 length: 12 amino acids. The germline V gene encodes CDR1 SQVTM and CDR2 ANQGSEA. The ends were cut back, 6 bases at V and 5 bases at J, with 13 bases in the middle. The CDR3 bases are TGCAGCGTCCGATGGATGACTACTGAAGCTTTCTTT. The encoded protein is CSVRWMTTEAFF.

The genes are TRBV5-4 and TRBJ1-1, with TRBD1 as a possible D gene (6 bases). The germline gives CDR1 SGHNT, CDR2 YYREEE (reference sequence). V shed 7 bases and J shed 3 bases, with 13 bases lying between them. CDR3 size: 13 residues. The chain's CDR3 is CASATGSDTEAFF. In DNA, the CDR3 is TGTGCCAGCGCCACAGGGTCGGACACTGAAGCTTTCTTT. Drawing the rest from reference TRBV5-4 and TRBJ1-1, the complete variable domain is ETGVTQSPTHLIKTRGQQVTLRCSSQSGHNTVSWYQQALGQGPQFIFQYYREEENGRGNFPPRFSGLQFPNYSSELNVNALELDDSALYLCASATGSDTEAFFGQGTRLTVV.